Following are 28 T cell receptor beta chains from one sample sequenced in a study of CD8 T cells in Susac syndrome. cDNA came from roughly 0.5 to 1 ug RNA primed by random hexamers. MiXCR was run by TCRdb on the immunoSEQ multiplex PCR reads, yielding one entry per CDR3 protein. This table has some 120,000 distinct CDR3 sequences, roughly 94% appearing once. Specimen: CD4+ T cells from PBMCs. These receptor sequences come from a human donor with multiple sclerosis.

Only one count was recorded for this clonotype. The chain uses TRBV20-1 and TRBJ1-4; possible D gene TRBD1, 5 bases. The CDR3 contains 12 residues. Between the trimmed V and J ends, which lost 2 bases and 6 bases, there was a span of 7 bases. The germline gives CDR1 DFQATT, CDR2 SNEGSKA (reference sequence). CDR3 DNA sequence: TGCAGTGCTAGACGGGGGGATGAAAAACTGTTTTTT. Its protein is CSARRGDEKLFF.

V and J are TRBV5-1 and TRBJ2-6, with D possibly TRBD1 on 6 matching bases. The CDR3 runs 15 residues. Trimming left V 4 bases short and J 0 bases short, with 8 bases between. CDR1 is SGHRS, CDR2 YFSETQ, per germline. CDR3 DNA sequence: TGCGCCAGCAGCCGGGACAACTCTGGGGCCAACGTCCTGACTTTC. Its translation: CASSRDNSGANVLTF.

The chain combines TRBV6-1 with TRBJ1-5, with 7 positions matching TRBD1. The CDR3 covers 13 residues. The germline V gene has CDR1 MNHNS and CDR2 SASEGT. V shed 10 bases, J shed 5 bases, and the junction held 8 bases outside the gene matches. The CDR3 region has the DNA TGTGCCACTAGCAGAGGGGGCGATCAGCCCCAGCATTTT. Its protein product is CATSRGGDQPQHF.

V gene TRBV7-2 combines with J gene TRBJ2-3, with 11 bases fitting TRBD1. Germline CDR1 SGHTA, CDR2 FQGNSA. The CDR3 is 15 residues long. V lost 5 bases to trimming and J lost 7 bases; unmatched junction nucleotides: 8. CDR3 DNA: TGTGCCAGCAGCACCCGGGACAGGGGGGGAAATACGCAGTATTTT. This codes for CASSTRDRGGNTQYF.

This chain joins TRBV6-1 and TRBJ1-1; D is unresolved. From germline, CDR1 is MNHNS and CDR2 SASEGT. V lost 4 bases and J lost 0, with 9 bases in between. The CDR3 runs 14 residues. CDR3 residues: CASSGPSMNTEAFF. The CDR3 bases are TGTGCCAGCAGTGGGCCCAGTATGAACACTGAAGCTTTCTTT.

V gene TRBV5-1 combines with J gene TRBJ2-5; 7 bases line up with TRBD1. The CDR3 runs 14 residues. Germline V gives CDR1 SGHRS, CDR2 YFSETQ. Trimming removed 0 bases from V and 4 bases from J; junction bases left unmatched: 3. CDR3: CASSLETGRETQYF. The CDR3 DNA follows: TGCGCCAGCAGCTTGGAGACAGGGAGAGAGACCCAGTACTTC.

This rearrangement joins TRBV7-2 to TRBJ2-7; D tentatively fits TRBD1 or TRBD2 (6 bases each). The CDR3 totals 13 residues. The germline gives CDR1 SGHTA, CDR2 FQGNSA. Deletions cut 5 bases from V and 7 bases from J, with 15 bases between. CDR3 DNA: TGTGCCAGCAGCGGGGGGCCTTACGAAGAGCAGTACTTC. Translated, it gives CASSGGPYEEQYF.

The chain uses TRBV12-3 or TRBV12-4 and TRBJ2-2; no clear D. V lost 5 bases, J lost 0 bases, and 7 bases lay in between. The CDR3 is made up of 14 amino acids. The CDR3 region has the DNA TGTGCCAGCAGTCCTCGTTCGAACACCGGGGAGCTGTTTTTT. Translation gives CASSPRSNTGELFF.

V usage is TRBV7-8 and J usage is TRBJ2-7; maybe TRBD2 (5 bases). V shed 6 bases and J shed 4 bases, with 10 bases lying between them. Germline V gives CDR1 SGHVS, CDR2 FQNEAQ. This CDR3 has 12 residues. CDR3 bases: TGTGCCAGCAGGCTGCGAGGGTACGAGCAGTACTTC. Translating it yields CASRLRGYEQYF.

The V call is TRBV7-2, the J call TRBJ2-7; D is ambiguous. CDR3 length equals 17 residues. V gave up 5 bases and J gave up 0 bases, with 20 bases separating them. Germline V gene data show CDR1 as SGHTA and CDR2 as FQGNSA. The CDR3 bases are TGTGCCAGCAGCGATAACTACCGGGTTCTGAGCTCCTACGAGCAGTACTTC. Its translation: CASSDNYRVLSSYEQYF.

This clonotype was counted a single time. V usage is TRBV5-1 and J usage is TRBJ1-3; TRBD1 is a possible D gene (5 bases). The CDR3 length is 12 residues. V was trimmed by 9 bases and J by 0 bases, leaving 7 bases between them. Germline-derived CDR1 and CDR2 are SGHRS and YFSETQ. CDR3 sequence: CATRDSGNTIYF. The CDR3 nucleotides read TGCGCCACCAGGGACTCTGGAAACACCATATATTTT.

The chain carries TRBV2 and TRBJ2-1; D remains ambiguous. V was clipped by 1 base and J by 11 bases, with 6 bases between them. The CDR3 is 11 amino acids. Germline values: CDR1 SNHLY, CDR2 FYNNEI. DNA for the CDR3: TGTGCCAGCAGTGAAGAACTAAAGCAGTTCTTC. Translating it yields CASSEELKQFF.

This clonotype has a handful of counts. The chain employs TRBV6-1 and TRBJ1-5; maybe TRBD1 (5 bases). The CDR3 extends over 15 amino acids. The V gene lost 4 bases and the J gene lost 6 bases, with 16 bases spanning the gap. CDR1 MNHNS and CDR2 SASEGT come from the germline V gene. The CDR3 coding sequence is TGTGCCAGCAGTGGAGGGGCAGTGGACCGTCAGCCCCAGCATTTT. Translated: CASSGGAVDRQPQHF.

The chain joins TRBV18 to TRBJ2-7, with D hard to call. Trimming took 5 bases from V and 2 from J, leaving 13 bases between them. CDR3 length: 14 residues. The germline V gene encodes CDR1 KGHSH and CDR2 LQKENI. For the CDR3, the DNA is TGTGCCAGCTCATCGGGCATTTCTACCTACGAGCAGTACTTC. It is translated as CASSSGISTYEQYF.

V usage is TRBV4-1 and J usage is TRBJ1-4; 10 bases align to TRBD1. CDR1 is MGHRA, CDR2 YSYEKL, per germline. CDR3 size: 14 residues. The trim removed 1 base at V and 7 bases at J, leaving 0 bases unmatched. CDR3 bases: TGCGCCAGCAGCCAAGGGGACAGGGGTGAAAAACTGTTTTTT. The encoded protein is CASSQGDRGEKLFF.

The CDR3 region has the DNA TGCAGTGCTAGGCAACAGGGTTATGGCTACACCTTC. As protein: CSARQQGYGYTF. The rearrangement joins TRBV20-1 to TRBJ1-2; D perhaps matches TRBD1 (6 bases). Germline V lookup: CDR1 DFQATT, CDR2 SNEGSKA (reference sequence). This CDR3 region has 12 residues. V was cut by 3 bases and J by 5 bases, with 10 bases left in between.

This clonotype showed up just once. The chain couples TRBV30 to TRBJ1-2; no firm D call. The CDR3 length is 13 residues. The germline CDR1 and CDR2 sequences are GTSNPN and SVGIG (reference sequence). The V end was cut by 6 bases, the J end by 8 bases, with 19 bases between. The CDR3 protein is CACSRYEFEGYTF. The DNA of the CDR3 is TGTGCCTGTTCTCGTTACGAGTTTGAAGGCTACACCTTC.

The chain carries TRBV12-3 or TRBV12-4 and TRBJ2-5; 13 bases fit TRBD2. V was pared by 8 bases and J by 5 bases, with 2 bases of the junction left unmatched. The CDR3 extends over 13 amino acids. The CDR3: CASGTSGAETQYF. In DNA, the CDR3 is TGTGCCAGCGGGACTAGCGGGGCGGAGACCCAGTACTTC.

The chain couples TRBV12-3 or TRBV12-4 to TRBJ2-7, with no clear D. This CDR3 has 13 amino acids. Trimming left V 2 bases short and J 2 bases short, with 7 bases between. Written as DNA, the CDR3 is TGTGCCAGCAGTTTAACAGTTACCTACGAGCAGTACTTC. This gives the protein CASSLTVTYEQYF.

This rearrangement joins TRBV24-1 to TRBJ2-1, with D tentatively TRBD1 or TRBD2 (6 bases each). The ends were cut back, 6 bases at V and 9 bases at J, with 17 bases in the middle. Germline CDR1 and CDR2: KGHDR and SFDVKD. This CDR3 spans 14 amino acids. DNA of the CDR3: TGTGCCACCAGTTGTCCTTACAGGGACTGTGAGCAGTTCTTC. Encoded protein: CATSCPYRDCEQFF.

This chain links TRBV6-1 with TRBJ1-2; 7 bases agree with TRBD1. With 3 bases clipped from V and 2 bases from J, the junction kept 6 bases outside the gene matches. The CDR3 contains 15 residues. CDR1 and CDR2 (germline): MNHNS, SASEGT. CDR3 protein: CASSDATGWNYGYTF. As DNA, the CDR3 is TGTGCCAGCAGTGACGCGACAGGGTGGAACTATGGCTACACCTTC.

This rearrangement joins TRBV7-2 to TRBJ2-7; TRBD2 matches at 9 bases. The V and J ends lost 5 bases and 5 bases, in that order; junction bases with no gene match: 7. This CDR3 spans 14 amino acids. CDR1 and CDR2 (germline): SGHTA, FQGNSA. The CDR3 DNA reads as TGTGCCAGCAGCCCTAGCGGGGCGGTGCACGAGCAGTACTTC. The encoded protein is CASSPSGAVHEQYF.

The chain recombines TRBV30 with TRBJ1-1, with D unresolved. This CDR3 is built from 13 residues. The V gene lost 0 bases and the J gene lost 3 bases, with 8 bases spanning the gap. The germline CDR1 and CDR2 sequences are GTSNPN and SVGIG (reference sequence). CDR3 residues: CAWSVRVDTEAFF. The CDR3 nucleotides read TGTGCCTGGAGTGTACGGGTGGACACTGAAGCTTTCTTT.

This clonotype was recorded once. This chain uses TRBV6-2 or TRBV6-3 with TRBJ2-6, with TRBD1 matching over 10 bases. The CDR3 has 20 amino acids. V shed 6 bases, J shed 4 bases, and the junction held 18 bases outside the gene matches. The V gene's germline CDR1 is MNHEY and CDR2 SVGEGT. The CDR3 loop is CASSPSPRRQGASGANVLTF. As DNA, the CDR3 is TGTGCCAGCAGCCCCTCCCCCAGAAGACAGGGGGCGTCGGGGGCCAACGTCCTGACTTTC.

The chain links TRBV4-2 to TRBJ2-3, with a possible D match to TRBD1 (6 bases). CDR3 length: 14 residues. Germline CDR1 and CDR2: LGHNA and YNFKEQ. With 5 bases removed from V and 6 bases from J, the gap between germline ends came to 15 bases. In nucleotides, the CDR3 is TGTGCCAGCAGCAAATCTTCTAGGGGGGATACGCAGTATTTT. Translating gives CASSKSSRGDTQYF.

The chain joins TRBV19 to TRBJ1-5; D gene uncertain. V shed 1 base and J shed 2 bases, with 12 bases lying between them. Germline CDR1 reads LNHDA; CDR2 reads SQIVND (reference sequence). This CDR3 spans 16 amino acids. The CDR3 region is CASSIGPAGGNQPQHF. The CDR3 DNA sequence: TGTGCCAGTAGTATAGGTCCGGCCGGTGGCAATCAGCCCCAGCATTTT.

The V gene is TRBV6-6, the J gene TRBJ1-1; TRBD1 agrees at 7 bases. Germline CDR1 and CDR2: MNHNY and SVGAGI (reference sequence). The CDR3 loop spans 12 amino acids. The ends lost 5 bases at V and 11 bases at J; junction bases unmatched: 8. The CDR3 loop reads CASSPTGAIAFF. The CDR3 DNA follows: TGTGCCAGCAGTCCCACAGGGGCAATCGCTTTCTTT.

The chain is built from TRBV18 and TRBJ1-2; 8 bases line up with TRBD1. Germline values: CDR1 KGHSH, CDR2 LQKENI. The CDR3 sequence is 15 residues long. The junction had 6 bases not matched to a gene; V was cut back by 2 bases and J by 4 bases. CDR3 sequence (DNA): TGTGCCAGCTCACCAGAGACAGGGGCTGCCTATGGCTACACCTTC. It encodes CASSPETGAAYGYTF. The entire variable domain, with the rest obtained from reference TRBV18 and TRBJ1-2, is as follows: NAGVMQNPRHLVRRRGQEARLRCSPMKGHSHVYWYRQLPEEGLKFMVYLQKENIIDESGMPKERFSAEFPKEGPSILRIQQVVRGDSAAYFCASSPETGAAYGYTFGSGTRLTVV.